The clone carrying this T cell receptor beta chain came up many times. Its antigen is currently unknown. The germline V and J ends were trimmed by 2 bases and 4 bases, with 20 bases remaining between them. This CDR3 spans 17 amino acids. Germline assignment: CDR1 DFQATT and CDR2 SNEGSKA (reference sequence). The sample comes from a study of molecular identifiers for immune sequencing clone quantification. Study information: In replicates, RNA from roughly 20,000 or 100,000 naive CD8 cells was split five ways, four sequenced. General study results and limits: It was shown that clones above 20 RNA copies held over 99% of effector molecules, but under 1% in naive cells.

Bulk libraries came from a prior protocol with listed TCR primers. TCRdb redid the calling of the PCR reads with MiXCR, one entry per CDR3 protein. In the table there are approximately 670,000 distinct CDR3 sequences, just under 20% of which are singletons. The chain couples TRBV20-1 to TRBJ1-4; perhaps TRBD1 as D (5 bases). The TCR comes from a human donor in good health. Some libraries in this study had Jurkat cell RNA spiked in. Input material: naive CD8+ T cells from blood, with Jurkat cell RNA spiked in. Subset described: FACS-sorted CD8+CD4-CCR7+CD45RA+ naive T cells. The CDR3 loop reads CSARRSGTRGINEKLFF. For the CDR3, the DNA is TGCAGTGCTAGAAGGTCAGGGACCCGAGGGATTAATGAAAAACTGTTTTTT.